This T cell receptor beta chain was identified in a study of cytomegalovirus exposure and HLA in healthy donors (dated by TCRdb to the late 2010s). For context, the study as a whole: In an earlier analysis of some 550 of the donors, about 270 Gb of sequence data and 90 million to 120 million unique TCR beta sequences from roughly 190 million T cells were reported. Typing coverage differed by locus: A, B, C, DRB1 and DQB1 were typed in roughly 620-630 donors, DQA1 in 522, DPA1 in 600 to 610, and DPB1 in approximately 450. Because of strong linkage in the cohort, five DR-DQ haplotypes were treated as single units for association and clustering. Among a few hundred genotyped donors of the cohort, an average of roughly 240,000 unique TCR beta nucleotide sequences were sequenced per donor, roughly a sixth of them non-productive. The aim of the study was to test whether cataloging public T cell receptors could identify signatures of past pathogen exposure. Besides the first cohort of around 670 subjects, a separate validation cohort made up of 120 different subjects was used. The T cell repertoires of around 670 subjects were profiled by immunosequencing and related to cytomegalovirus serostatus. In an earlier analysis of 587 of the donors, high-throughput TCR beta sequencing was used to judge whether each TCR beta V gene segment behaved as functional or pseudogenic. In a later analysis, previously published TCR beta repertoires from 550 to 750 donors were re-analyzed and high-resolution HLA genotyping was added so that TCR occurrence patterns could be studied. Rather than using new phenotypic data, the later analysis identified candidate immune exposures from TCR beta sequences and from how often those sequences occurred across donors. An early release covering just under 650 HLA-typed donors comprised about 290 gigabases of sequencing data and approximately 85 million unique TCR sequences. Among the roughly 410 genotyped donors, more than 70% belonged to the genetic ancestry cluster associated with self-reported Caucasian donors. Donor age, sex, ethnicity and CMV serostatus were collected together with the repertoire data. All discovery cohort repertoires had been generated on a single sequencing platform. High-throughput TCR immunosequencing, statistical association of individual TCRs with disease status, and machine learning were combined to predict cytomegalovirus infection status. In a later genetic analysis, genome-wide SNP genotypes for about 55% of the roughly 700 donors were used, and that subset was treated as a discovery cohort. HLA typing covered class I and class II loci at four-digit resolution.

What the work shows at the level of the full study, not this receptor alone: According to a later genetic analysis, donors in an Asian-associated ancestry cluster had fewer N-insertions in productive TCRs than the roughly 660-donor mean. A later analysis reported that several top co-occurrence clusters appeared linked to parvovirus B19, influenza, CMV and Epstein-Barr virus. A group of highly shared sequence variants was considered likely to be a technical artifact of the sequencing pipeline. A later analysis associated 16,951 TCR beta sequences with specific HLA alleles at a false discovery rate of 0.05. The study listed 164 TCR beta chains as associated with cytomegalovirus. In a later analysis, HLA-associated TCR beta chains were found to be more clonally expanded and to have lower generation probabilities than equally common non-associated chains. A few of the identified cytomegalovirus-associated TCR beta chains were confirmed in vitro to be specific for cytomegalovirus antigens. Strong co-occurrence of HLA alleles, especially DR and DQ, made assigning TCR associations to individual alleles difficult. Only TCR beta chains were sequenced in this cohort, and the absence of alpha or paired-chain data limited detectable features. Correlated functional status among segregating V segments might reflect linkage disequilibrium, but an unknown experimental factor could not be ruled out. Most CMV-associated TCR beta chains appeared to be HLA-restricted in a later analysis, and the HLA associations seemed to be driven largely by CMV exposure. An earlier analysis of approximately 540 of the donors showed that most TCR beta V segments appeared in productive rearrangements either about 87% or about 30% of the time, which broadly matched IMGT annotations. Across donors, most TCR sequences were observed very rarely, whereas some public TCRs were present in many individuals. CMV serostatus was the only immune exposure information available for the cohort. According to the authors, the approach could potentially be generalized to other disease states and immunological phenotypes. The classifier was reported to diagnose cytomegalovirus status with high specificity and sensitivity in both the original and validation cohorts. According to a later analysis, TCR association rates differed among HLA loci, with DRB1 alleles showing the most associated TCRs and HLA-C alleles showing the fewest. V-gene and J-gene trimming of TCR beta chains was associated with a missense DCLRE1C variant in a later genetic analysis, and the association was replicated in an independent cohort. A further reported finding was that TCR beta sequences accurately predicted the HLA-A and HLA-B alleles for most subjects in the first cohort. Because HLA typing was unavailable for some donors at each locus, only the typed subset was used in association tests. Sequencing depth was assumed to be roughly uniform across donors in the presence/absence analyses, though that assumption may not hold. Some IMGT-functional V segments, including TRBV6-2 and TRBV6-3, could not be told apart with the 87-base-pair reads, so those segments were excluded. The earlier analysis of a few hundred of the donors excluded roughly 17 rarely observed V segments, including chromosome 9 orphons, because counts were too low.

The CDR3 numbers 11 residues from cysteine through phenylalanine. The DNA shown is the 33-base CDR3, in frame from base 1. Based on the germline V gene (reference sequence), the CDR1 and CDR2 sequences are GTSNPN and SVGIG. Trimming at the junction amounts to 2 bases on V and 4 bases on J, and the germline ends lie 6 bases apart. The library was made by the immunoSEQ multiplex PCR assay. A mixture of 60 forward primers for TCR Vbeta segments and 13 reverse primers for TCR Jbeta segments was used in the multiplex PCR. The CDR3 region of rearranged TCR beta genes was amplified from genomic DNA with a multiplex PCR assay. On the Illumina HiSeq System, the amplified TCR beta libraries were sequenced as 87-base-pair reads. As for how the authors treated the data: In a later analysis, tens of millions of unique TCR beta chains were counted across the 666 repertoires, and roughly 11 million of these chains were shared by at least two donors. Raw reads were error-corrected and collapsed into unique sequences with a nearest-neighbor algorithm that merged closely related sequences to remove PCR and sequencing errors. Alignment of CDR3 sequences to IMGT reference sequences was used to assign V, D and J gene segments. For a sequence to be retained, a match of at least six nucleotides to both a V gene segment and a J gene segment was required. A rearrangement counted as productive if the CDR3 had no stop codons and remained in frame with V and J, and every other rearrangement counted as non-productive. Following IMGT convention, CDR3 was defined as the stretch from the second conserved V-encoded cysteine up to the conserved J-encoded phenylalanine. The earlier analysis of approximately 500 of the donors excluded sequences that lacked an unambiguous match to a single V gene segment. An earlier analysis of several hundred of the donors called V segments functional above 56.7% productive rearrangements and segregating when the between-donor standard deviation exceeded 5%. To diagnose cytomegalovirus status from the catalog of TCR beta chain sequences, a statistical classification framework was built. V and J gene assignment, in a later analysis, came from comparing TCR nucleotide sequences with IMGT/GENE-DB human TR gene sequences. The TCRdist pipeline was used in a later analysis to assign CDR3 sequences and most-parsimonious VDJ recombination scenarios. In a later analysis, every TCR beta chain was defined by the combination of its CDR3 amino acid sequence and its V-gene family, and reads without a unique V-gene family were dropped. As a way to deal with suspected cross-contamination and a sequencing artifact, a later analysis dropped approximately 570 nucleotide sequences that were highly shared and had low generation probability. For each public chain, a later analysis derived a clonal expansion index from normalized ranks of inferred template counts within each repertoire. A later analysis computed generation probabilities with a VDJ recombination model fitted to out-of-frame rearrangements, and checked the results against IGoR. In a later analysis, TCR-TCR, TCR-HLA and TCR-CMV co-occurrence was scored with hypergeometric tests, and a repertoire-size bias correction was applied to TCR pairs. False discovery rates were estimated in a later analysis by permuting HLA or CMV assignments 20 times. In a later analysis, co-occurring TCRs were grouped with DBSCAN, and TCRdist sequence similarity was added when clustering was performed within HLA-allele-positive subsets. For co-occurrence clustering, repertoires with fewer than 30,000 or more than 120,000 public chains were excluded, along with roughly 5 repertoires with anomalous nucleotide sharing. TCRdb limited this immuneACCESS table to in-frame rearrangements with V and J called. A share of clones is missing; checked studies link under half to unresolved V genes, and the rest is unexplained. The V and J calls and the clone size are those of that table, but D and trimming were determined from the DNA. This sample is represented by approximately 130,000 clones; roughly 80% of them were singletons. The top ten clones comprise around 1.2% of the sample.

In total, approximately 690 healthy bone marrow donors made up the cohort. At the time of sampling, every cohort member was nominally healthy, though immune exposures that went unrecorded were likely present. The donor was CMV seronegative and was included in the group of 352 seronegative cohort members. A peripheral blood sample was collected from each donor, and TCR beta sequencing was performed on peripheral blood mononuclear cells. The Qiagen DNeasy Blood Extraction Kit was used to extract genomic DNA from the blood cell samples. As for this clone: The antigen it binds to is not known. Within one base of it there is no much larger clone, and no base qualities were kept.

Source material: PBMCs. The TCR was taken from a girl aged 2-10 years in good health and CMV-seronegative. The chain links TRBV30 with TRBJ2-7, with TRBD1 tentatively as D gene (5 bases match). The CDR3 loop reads CAWSRQYEQYF. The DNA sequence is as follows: TGTGCCTGGAGTAGACAGTACGAGCAGTACTTC.